The 22 T cell receptor beta chains below were found in one sample sequenced in a study of blood T cell repertoires in COVID-19. The assay was immunoSEQ multiplex PCR, and TCRdb's table has in-frame clones only and misses some. The data show a few hundred thousand clones, 80% to 90% seen once. The source material was PBMCs or T cells enriched from blood (not recorded which). Receptor source: a man aged 25 to 40 who had recovered from COVID-19.

V is TRBV6-2 or TRBV6-3 and J is TRBJ1-5, with 12 bases identical to TRBD1. Germline values: CDR1 MNHEY, CDR2 SVGEGT. The CDR3 sequence is 15 residues long. Trimming cost V 5 bases and J 5 bases; bases outside gene matches: 4. The CDR3 region is CASSPGDRGHQPQHF. The CDR3 DNA follows: TGTGCCAGCAGTCCGGGGGACAGGGGGCATCAGCCCCAGCATTTT.

The rearrangement uses TRBV2 and TRBJ1-2; TRBD1 is a possible D gene (6 bases). Germline CDR1 and CDR2: SNHLY and FYNNEI. Trimming pared 7 bases from V and 6 bases from J, leaving 15 bases between. The CDR3 spans 13 residues. The CDR3 DNA is TGTGCCAGCACCTCAACAGGGTATGATGGCTACACCTTC. As protein: CASTSTGYDGYTF.

CDR3 in amino acids: CASSFGPGTYEQYF. Written as DNA, the CDR3 is TGTGCCAGCAGCTTCGGACCAGGGACCTACGAGCAGTACTTC. V is TRBV9 and J is TRBJ2-7, with a weak D call TRBD1 (5 bases). V was pared by 4 bases and J by 2 bases, with 13 bases between. CDR1 and CDR2 from the germline V gene are SGDLS and YYNGEE. This CDR3 region has 14 residues.

The rearrangement uses TRBV6-1 and TRBJ1-5; TRBD1 matches 10 bases. The CDR3 is 16 residues long. Per germline, CDR1 MNHNS and CDR2 SASEGT. V was clipped by 2 bases and J by 7 bases; unmatched bases: 8. In DNA form, the CDR3 reads TGTGCCAGCAGTGAAATGGGACAGGGGCCCCAACAGCCCCAGCATTTT. Its translation is CASSEMGQGPQQPQHF.

This clone has just a few counts. This chain links TRBV29-1 with TRBJ2-1, with D tentatively TRBD1 (7 bases). Trimming removed 5 bases from V and 8 bases from J, with 19 bases in between. The CDR3 contains 14 residues. CDR1 SQVTM and CDR2 ANQGSEA come from the germline V gene. CDR3 in DNA: TGCAGCGTTTTCGGGGGCAGGGGGTCGGATGAGCAGTTCTTC. Translation: CSVFGGRGSDEQFF.

The rearrangement uses TRBV19 and TRBJ2-7; TRBD1 is a possible D gene (5 bases). This CDR3 is built from 14 residues. Germline V gene sequence: CDR1 LNHDA, CDR2 SQIVND (reference sequence). Trimming removed 1 base at V and 1 base at J, with 8 bases between. The CDR3 DNA follows: TGTGCCAGTAGTATAGGCCGACAGTCCTACGAGCAGTACTTC. Its protein is CASSIGRQSYEQYF.

The chain combines TRBV6-1 with TRBJ1-1; no definite D call. Germline V CDR1 and CDR2: MNHNS, SASEGT. The V and J ends lost 0 bases and 6 bases respectively, with 8 bases between them. This CDR3 comprises 13 residues. CDR3 sequence reads: CASSEARGSEAFF. The DNA of the CDR3 is TGTGCCAGCAGTGAAGCGCGGGGATCTGAAGCTTTCTTT.

As DNA, the CDR3 is TGCGCCAGCAGCCAAGTTATAGGGGGCCTGAGAGCTAATTTAGCTTTCTTT. It is translated as CASSQVIGGLRANLAFF. The J gene is TRBJ1-1, the V gene TRBV4-1; 7 bases align to TRBD1. Trimming cost V 1 base and J 10 bases; bases outside gene matches: 18. The length of the CDR3 is 17 residues. From germline, CDR1 is MGHRA and CDR2 YSYEKL.

The chain employs TRBV18 and TRBJ2-3, with 7 bases fitting TRBD1. The CDR3 sequence is 16 residues long. V lost 1 base, J lost 3 bases, and 7 bases stayed unmatched. In germline, CDR1 is KGHSH, CDR2 LQKENI. The CDR3 nucleotides are TGTGCCAGCTCACCACGCCGGACAGGATTTACAGATACGCAGTATTTT. It encodes CASSPRRTGFTDTQYF. Full variable domain (missing parts from reference TRBV18 and TRBJ2-3): NAGVMQNPRHLVRRRGQEARLRCSPMKGHSHVYWYRQLPEEGLKFMVYLQKENIIDESGMPKERFSAEFPKEGPSILRIQQVVRGDSAAYFCASSPRRTGFTDTQYFGPGTRLTVL.

This rearrangement joins TRBV4-2 to TRBJ1-4; possibly TRBD1 for D (6 bases). Germline CDR1 LGHNA, CDR2 YNFKEQ. V was clipped by 3 bases and J by 5 bases, with 13 bases between them. The CDR3 loop spans 15 amino acids. The CDR3 loop reads CASSQNREMNEKLFF. CDR3 DNA: TGTGCCAGCAGCCAGAACAGGGAGATGAATGAAAAACTGTTTTTT.

This clone has only one observation. The chain combines TRBV6-1 with TRBJ2-7, with 7 bases aligning to TRBD1. Germline V gene sequence: CDR1 MNHNS, CDR2 SASEGT. This CDR3 region has 15 residues. V shed 3 bases and J 2 bases; nucleotides not matched to a gene: 7. In DNA form, the CDR3 reads TGTGCCAGCAGTGAGGGGACAGCCCCTACCTACGAGCAGTACTTC. Amino acids: CASSEGTAPTYEQYF.

The chain uses TRBV4-1 and TRBJ2-2; 7 bases map to TRBD1. The CDR3 is made up of 14 amino acids. J lost 7 bases, V lost 5 bases, and 7 bases had no gene match. Germline assignment: CDR1 MGHRA and CDR2 YSYEKL. DNA for the CDR3: TGCGCCAGCAGCTTACAGGGGCGTAACGGGGAGCTGTTTTTT. Translated: CASSLQGRNGELFF.

The V and J genes are TRBV20-1 and TRBJ2-3; 8 nucleotides agree with TRBD2. V trimming: 3 bases; J trimming: 2 bases; junction bases outside the gene matches: 4. This CDR3 spans 14 amino acids. Per germline, CDR1 DFQATT and CDR2 SNEGSKA (reference sequence). CDR3 bases: TGCAGTGCTAGTAGAGCGGGGGACACAGATACGCAGTATTTT. It specifies CSASRAGDTDTQYF.

This clone was detected only a few times. This chain connects TRBV5-1 to TRBJ2-3, with D perhaps matching TRBD1 (6 bases). V dropped 3 bases and J dropped 9 bases, with 17 bases sitting between them. The CDR3 runs 14 residues. Germline V gene sequence: CDR1 SGHRS, CDR2 YFSETQ. The CDR3, as DNA: TGCGCCAGCAGCTCCCGACAGGACACCACAACGCAGTATTTT. Its translation is CASSSRQDTTTQYF.

V gene TRBV29-1 combines with J gene TRBJ1-6; 7 bases are shared with TRBD1. Germline lookup yields CDR1 SQVTM and CDR2 ANQGSEA. There are 15 residues in the CDR3. Germline trimming cut 5 bases from V and 3 bases from J; bases unmatched to any gene: 7. The CDR3 reads CSVRDSGNYNSPLHF. CDR3 nucleotide sequence: TGCAGCGTTCGGGACAGTGGCAACTATAATTCACCCCTCCACTTT.

This sequence joins TRBV19 and TRBJ2-2; unclear D gene. Germline V gene sequence: CDR1 LNHDA, CDR2 SQIVND (reference sequence). The CDR3 loop spans 13 amino acids. Trimming stripped 6 bases from V and 1 base from J, with 6 bases between. The CDR3 protein is CASSHRNTGELFF. Here the CDR3 DNA reads TGTGCCAGTAGCCACAGGAACACCGGGGAGCTGTTTTTT.

The V gene is TRBV5-6, the J gene TRBJ2-6; 9 positions match TRBD1. J lost 2 bases, V lost 4 bases, and 4 bases had no gene match. This CDR3 spans 16 amino acids. The germline CDR1 and CDR2 sequences are SGHDT and YYEEEE. The CDR3: CASSLQGAPGANVLTF. As DNA, the CDR3 is TGTGCCAGCAGCCTACAGGGGGCCCCTGGGGCCAACGTCCTGACTTTC.

The V gene is TRBV2, the J gene TRBJ2-1, with TRBD1 as a possible D gene (7 bases). V lost 7 bases and J lost 4, with 14 bases in between. Germline lookup yields CDR1 SNHLY and CDR2 FYNNEI. The CDR3 loop spans 14 amino acids. The CDR3 bases are TGTGCCAGCACGCGGGACAGTCAGTACAATGAGCAGTTCTTC. Its protein is CASTRDSQYNEQFF. The full variable domain, in which reference TRBV2 and TRBJ2-1 provide the parts outside the CDR3, is EPEVTQTPSHQVTQMGQEVILRCVPISNHLYFYWYRQILGQKVEFLVSFYNNEISEKSEIFDDQFSVERPDGSNFTLKIRSTKLEDSAMYFCASTRDSQYNEQFFGPGTRLTVL.

This CDR3 reads CASSQGLEKLFF. The CDR3 DNA follows: TGTGCCAGCAGCCAAGGGCTCGAAAAACTGTTTTTT. V gene TRBV3-1 (or the pseudogene TRBV3-2) combines with J gene TRBJ1-4; D gene uncertain. Trimming took 1 base from V and 8 from J, leaving 5 bases between them. The V gene's germline CDR1 is LGHDT and CDR2 YNNKEL (reference sequence). The CDR3 consists of 12 residues.

The chain has TRBV3-1 (or the pseudogene TRBV3-2) and TRBJ1-6; weak D call: TRBD1 (5 bases). The length of the CDR3 is 18 residues. Germline CDR1 LGHDT, CDR2 YNNKEL (reference sequence). V was cut by 5 bases and J by 8 bases, with 25 bases left in between. CDR3 in DNA: TGTGCCAGCAGCTCGAATCTCGGTAGGGGAGGTAAAGATTCACCCCTCCACTTT. It codes for CASSSNLGRGGKDSPLHF.

CDR3 region: CASSSRTGPEVGYEQYF. CDR3 sequence (DNA): TGTGCCAGCAGTTCCCGGACAGGACCCGAGGTAGGCTACGAGCAGTACTTC. This sequence joins TRBV27 and TRBJ2-7; 7 positions match TRBD1. The CDR3 has 17 residues. CDR1 is MNHEY, CDR2 SMNVEV, per germline (reference sequence). J gave up 3 bases and V 4 bases, and 15 bases lay outside the gene matches.

The V gene is TRBV5-1, the J gene TRBJ2-1; 8 nucleotides match TRBD2. V lost 4 bases and J lost 7; bases outside the gene matches: 10. The CDR3 has 15 amino acids. Germline CDR1 reads SGHRS; CDR2 reads YFSETQ. CDR3 in amino acids: CASSLVRGGSNEQFF. The CDR3 DNA is TGCGCCAGCAGCCTAGTGCGCGGGGGGTCGAATGAGCAGTTCTTC. The full variable domain, in which reference TRBV5-1 and TRBJ2-1 provide the parts outside the CDR3, is KAGVTQTPRYLIKTRGQQVTLSCSPISGHRSVSWYQQTPGQGLQFLFEYFSETQRNKGNFPGRFSGRQFSNSRSEMNVSTLELGDSALYLCASSLVRGGSNEQFFGPGTRLTVL.